The 27 T cell receptor beta chains given below trace back to one sample, sequenced in a study of memory CD4+ T cells and cytomegalovirus serostatus. Produced via immunoSEQ multiplex PCR; TCRdb's table is partial and in-frame only. The sample contains about 59,000 clones, approximately 78% of which appear only once. Single viable CD3+CD4+CD8-CD45RO+ cells were sorted as the memory CD4+ T cells. The sample was memory CD4+ T cells from blood. The origin of the receptors is an adult in good health and CMV-seronegative.

CDR3 amino acids: CAIPGGRLYEQYF. The CDR3 region has the DNA TGTGCCATTCCAGGGGGGCGCCTCTACGAGCAGTACTTC. The V and J genes are TRBV6-1 and TRBJ2-7; D is perhaps TRBD1 (7 bases). Germline CDR1 reads MNHNS; CDR2 reads SASEGT. V gave up 10 bases and J gave up 3 bases, with 16 bases separating them. This CDR3 spans 13 amino acids.

This sequence joins TRBV7-8 and TRBJ1-2; TRBD1 aligns across 11 bases. Germline V gene data show CDR1 as SGHVS and CDR2 as FQNEAQ. The V segment lost 5 bases and the J segment 3 bases; nucleotides outside the gene matches: 8. The CDR3 sequence is 16 residues long. CDR3: CASSTYMGQGDYGYTF. The CDR3 region has the DNA TGTGCCAGCAGCACCTACATGGGACAGGGGGACTATGGCTACACCTTC.

This clone was observed a single time. The chain couples TRBV9 to TRBJ1-1; 10 bases fit TRBD1. The CDR3 spans 16 residues. J gave up 4 bases and V 3 bases, and 9 bases lay outside the gene matches. Germline V gene data show CDR1 as SGDLS and CDR2 as YYNGEE. The CDR3 coding sequence is TGTGCCAGCAGCGCCACATTATGGGACAGGGGCACTGAAGCTTTCTTT. This gives the protein CASSATLWDRGTEAFF. Drawing the rest from reference TRBV9 and TRBJ1-1, the complete variable domain is DSGVTQTPKHLITATGQRVTLRCSPRSGDLSVYWYQQSLDQGLQFLIQYYNGEERAKGNILERFSAQQFPDLHSELNLSSLELGDSALYFCASSATLWDRGTEAFFGQGTRLTVV.

The genes are TRBV6-1 and TRBJ2-7; D uncertain. Trimming shortened V by 5 bases and J by 4 bases, and 3 bases separated the two germline ends. CDR1 and CDR2 from the germline V gene are MNHNS and SASEGT. The CDR3 is made up of 10 amino acids. This chain's CDR3 is CASSRYEQYF. CDR3 DNA: TGTGCCAGCAGTCGGTACGAGCAGTACTTC.

This chain uses TRBV28 with TRBJ1-5; D unresolved. V was trimmed by 6 bases and J by 0 bases, leaving 15 bases between them. Germline V CDR1 and CDR2: MDHEN, SYDVKM. This CDR3 spans 16 amino acids. CDR3 bases: TGTGCCAGCAGCCCCCAAGGACGGGTTAGCAATCAGCCCCAGCATTTT. It translates to CASSPQGRVSNQPQHF.

This chain links TRBV25-1 with TRBJ2-7; D not certain. CDR3 size: 13 residues. Germline lookup yields CDR1 MGHDK and CDR2 SYGVNS. V lost 4 bases, J lost 0 bases, and 7 bases lay in between. DNA of the CDR3: TGTGCCAGCAGTGCTAGAGTCTCCTACGAGCAGTACTTC. Translated, it gives CASSARVSYEQYF.

This clone came up once. The chain employs TRBV6-1 and TRBJ1-5; 8 positions agree with TRBD1. CDR3 length equals 15 residues. Germline CDR1 is MNHNS and CDR2 is SASEGT. Trimming at V came to 5 bases and at J to 4 bases, leaving 7 bases not matched to a gene. The CDR3: CASSLQGAWNQPQHF. The CDR3 region has the DNA TGTGCCAGCAGTCTTCAGGGGGCATGGAATCAGCCCCAGCATTTT.

The chain uses TRBV9 and TRBJ2-7; TRBD2 matches 13 bases. Per germline, CDR1 SGDLS and CDR2 YYNGEE. This CDR3 region has 19 residues. Germline trimming cut 4 bases from V and 5 bases from J; bases unmatched to any gene: 18. Here the CDR3 DNA reads TGTGCCAGCAGCACCCGACTAGCGGGAGGTCTAATGGCGGCCAACGAGCAGTACTTC. Protein: CASSTRLAGGLMAANEQYF.

The rearrangement uses TRBV7-2 and TRBJ1-6; 8 positions agree with TRBD1. This CDR3 contains 15 residues. Unmatched junction bases numbered 3, after V lost 0 bases and J lost 8 bases. The germline V gene has CDR1 SGHTA and CDR2 FQGNSA. The CDR3 loop is CASSLAQGADSPLHF. CDR3 nucleotide sequence: TGTGCCAGCAGCTTAGCTCAGGGGGCAGATTCACCCCTCCACTTT.

The chain has TRBV5-1 and TRBJ1-5; the match to TRBD1 covers 9 bases. Germline-derived CDR1 and CDR2 are SGHRS and YFSETQ. The CDR3 is 14 amino acids. V lost 4 bases, J lost 4 bases, and 3 bases stayed unmatched. The CDR3 sequence: CASSAGQGNQPQHF. DNA for the CDR3: TGCGCCAGCAGCGCGGGACAGGGAAATCAGCCCCAGCATTTT. The variable domain in full, with the rest retrieved from reference TRBV5-1 and TRBJ1-5, is KAGVTQTPRYLIKTRGQQVTLSCSPISGHRSVSWYQQTPGQGLQFLFEYFSETQRNKGNFPGRFSGRQFSNSRSEMNVSTLELGDSALYLCASSAGQGNQPQHFGDGTRLSIL.

This chain links TRBV9 with TRBJ1-1, with 9 nucleotides matching TRBD1. The germline V gene has CDR1 SGDLS and CDR2 YYNGEE. V shed 3 bases and J 6 bases; nucleotides not matched to a gene: 15. CDR3 length: 17 residues. The CDR3 nucleotides read TGTGCCAGCAGCGGAAGTCCCGGGACAGGGTCAGAGGCTGAAGCTTTCTTT. Its protein is CASSGSPGTGSEAEAFF.

The rearrangement joins TRBV7-3 to TRBJ1-2; TRBD1 is a possible D gene (5 bases). This CDR3 region has 13 residues. V was pared by 2 bases and J by 2 bases, with 6 bases between. CDR1 is SGHTA and CDR2 is FQGTGA in the germline V gene. CDR3 amino acids: CASSLQGNYGYTF. CDR3 coding DNA: TGTGCCAGCAGCTTACAGGGCAACTATGGCTACACCTTC. The variable domain in full, completed from reference TRBV7-3 and TRBJ1-2, reads GAGVSQTPSNKVTEKGKYVELRCDPISGHTALYWYRQSLGQGPEFLIYFQGTGAADDSGLPNDRFFAVRPEGSVSTLKIQRTERGDSAVYLCASSLQGNYGYTFGSGTRLTVV.

CDR3 coding DNA: TGTGCCAGCAGCTTAGGCAACACCGGGGAGCTGTTTTTT. Translating it yields CASSLGNTGELFF. The genes are TRBV7-6 and TRBJ2-2, with D unclear. This CDR3 is 13 amino acids long. Trimming removed 1 base from V and 2 bases from J, with 2 bases in between. Germline CDR1 and CDR2: SGHVS and FNYEAQ.

This sequence joins TRBV10-3 and TRBJ1-1; D possibly corresponds to TRBD1 (5 bases). Deletions cut 11 bases from V and 3 bases from J, with 13 bases between. Germline loops: CDR1 ENHRY, CDR2 SYGVKD. CDR3 length: 12 residues. The CDR3 DNA is TGTGCCGCGGACACCGGGGACACTGAAGCTTTCTTT. Translating gives CAADTGDTEAFF.

This chain uses TRBV14 with TRBJ2-2, with D uncertain. The CDR3 spans 15 residues. Trimming pared 1 base from V and 1 base from J, leaving 7 bases between. Germline V gene lookup returns CDR1 SGHDN and CDR2 FVKESK. DNA for the CDR3: TGTGCCAGCAGCCAAGTACAAGGGAACACCGGGGAGCTGTTTTTT. Its translation: CASSQVQGNTGELFF.

The chain links TRBV27 to TRBJ2-2, with TRBD1 identical over 7 bases. This CDR3 comprises 13 residues. V lost 6 bases and J lost 6; bases outside the gene matches: 4. Germline CDR1 and CDR2: MNHEY and SMNVEV (reference sequence). This chain's CDR3 is CASRLQGAGELFF. DNA for the CDR3: TGTGCCAGCAGGCTTCAGGGGGCCGGGGAGCTGTTTTTT.

The chain has TRBV5-6 and TRBJ1-5; D is unclear. The CDR3 consists of 15 residues. V was pared by 0 bases and J by 0 bases, with 7 bases between. CDR1 is SGHDT, CDR2 YYEEEE, per germline. CDR3 nucleotides: TGTGCCAGCAGCTTGGCCGTCGGTAGCAATCAGCCCCAGCATTTT. It codes for CASSLAVGSNQPQHF. Full variable domain (remainder filled in from reference TRBV5-6 and TRBJ1-5): DAGVTQSPTHLIKTRGQQVTLRCSPKSGHDTVSWYQQALGQGPQFIFQYYEEEERQRGNFPDRFSGHQFPNYSSELNVNALLLGDSALYLCASSLAVGSNQPQHFGDGTRLSIL.

The rearrangement joins TRBV7-6 to TRBJ2-5; D remains unclear. In germline, CDR1 is SGHVS, CDR2 FNYEAQ. V was cut by 5 bases and J by 4 bases, with 5 bases left in between. CDR3 size: 11 residues. The CDR3 DNA is TGTGCCAGCAGCGGACGAGAGACCCAGTACTTC. Protein: CASSGRETQYF.

The chain employs TRBV29-1 and TRBJ2-2, with D possibly matching TRBD2 (5 bases). With 6 bases removed from V and 5 bases from J, the gap between germline ends came to 31 bases. CDR1 is SQVTM, CDR2 ANQGSEA, per germline. This CDR3 has 19 amino acids. CDR3 DNA: TGCAGCGTGAGGCCCCCGGGAACTAGAGGCAGGCGGTGGACCGGGGAGCTGTTTTTT. Translating it yields CSVRPPGTRGRRWTGELFF.

The V gene is TRBV19, the J gene TRBJ1-5; D is uncertain. Trimming removed 6 bases from V and 4 bases from J, with 13 bases in between. The CDR3 covers 14 residues. The germline CDR1 and CDR2 sequences are LNHDA and SQIVND (reference sequence). Written as DNA, the CDR3 is TGTGCCAGTAGGATCACTTCGTATAATCAGCCCCAGCATTTT. As protein: CASRITSYNQPQHF. The entire variable domain, with the rest obtained from reference TRBV19 and TRBJ1-5, is as follows: DGGITQSPKYLFRKEGQNVTLSCEQNLNHDAMYWYRQDPGQGLRLIYYSQIVNDFQKGDIAEGYSVSREKKESFPLTVTSAQKNPTAFYLCASRITSYNQPQHFGDGTRLSIL.

V gene TRBV4-1 combines with J gene TRBJ2-7; D is unresolved. Germline CDR1 reads MGHRA; CDR2 reads YSYEKL. This CDR3 spans 15 amino acids. V lost 1 base to trimming and J lost 2 bases, with 12 bases between them. The CDR3 reads CASSQVLSRTYEQYF. The CDR3 bases are TGCGCCAGCAGCCAAGTTTTAAGCCGAACCTACGAGCAGTACTTC.

V usage is TRBV6-4 and J usage is TRBJ2-3; TRBD2 agrees at 7 bases. Germline-derived CDR1 and CDR2 are MRHNA and SNTAGT. The V gene end was trimmed by 4 bases and the J gene end by 5 bases; junction bases not matched to a gene: 9. This CDR3 has 15 amino acids. CDR3 loop: CASSAQGGIGDTQYF. In DNA, the CDR3 is TGTGCCAGCAGTGCCCAGGGAGGGATTGGAGATACGCAGTATTTT.

The chain links TRBV2 to TRBJ2-7; 9 bases match TRBD1. The CDR3 runs 14 residues. CDR1 is SNHLY, CDR2 FYNNEI, per germline. Trimming at V came to 5 bases and at J to 2 bases, leaving 4 bases not matched to a gene. The CDR3 region has the DNA TGTGCCAGCAGTAGGGACAGGGCCACCTACGAGCAGTACTTC. Encoded protein: CASSRDRATYEQYF.

This chain joins TRBV7-6 and TRBJ2-2; weak D call: TRBD2 (6 bases). This CDR3 has 18 residues. Germline assignment: CDR1 SGHVS and CDR2 FNYEAQ. V dropped 0 bases and J dropped 7 bases, with 21 bases sitting between them. The CDR3 spells CASSLASGSTSGVGELFF. The CDR3 DNA is TGTGCCAGCAGCTTAGCGTCCGGGAGCACTAGTGGAGTCGGGGAGCTGTTTTTT.

This clone was detected a few times. The J gene is TRBJ1-5, the V gene TRBV5-1; 8 bases match TRBD1. The trim removed 0 bases at V and 5 bases at J, leaving 4 bases unmatched. Germline CDR1 is SGHRS and CDR2 is YFSETQ. This CDR3 is built from 15 residues. The CDR3 region is CASSLGLTGDQPQHF. The CDR3 DNA reads as TGCGCCAGCAGCTTGGGATTGACAGGGGATCAGCCCCAGCATTTT. Using reference TRBV5-1 and TRBJ1-5 for the parts outside the CDR3, the full variable domain is KAGVTQTPRYLIKTRGQQVTLSCSPISGHRSVSWYQQTPGQGLQFLFEYFSETQRNKGNFPGRFSGRQFSNSRSEMNVSTLELGDSALYLCASSLGLTGDQPQHFGDGTRLSIL.

The DNA for the CDR3 is TGTGCCTGGAGTATAGCAGGCTATAGCAATCAGCCCCAGCATTTT. Translating gives CAWSIAGYSNQPQHF. The chain has TRBV30 and TRBJ1-5; no firm D call. Germline CDR1 GTSNPN, CDR2 SVGIG (reference sequence). The V gene lost 2 bases and the J gene lost 0 bases, with 11 bases spanning the gap. The CDR3 covers 15 residues.

The gene calls are TRBV15 and TRBJ2-1, with 10 positions matching TRBD2. The CDR3 sequence is 16 residues long. Germline V CDR1 and CDR2: LNHNV, YYDKDF (reference sequence). V gave up 0 bases and J gave up 7 bases; unmatched junction bases: 6. The CDR3 DNA reads as TGTGCCACCAGCAGAGACCCTAGCGGGAGAGGGAATGAGCAGTTCTTC. Its protein is CATSRDPSGRGNEQFF.